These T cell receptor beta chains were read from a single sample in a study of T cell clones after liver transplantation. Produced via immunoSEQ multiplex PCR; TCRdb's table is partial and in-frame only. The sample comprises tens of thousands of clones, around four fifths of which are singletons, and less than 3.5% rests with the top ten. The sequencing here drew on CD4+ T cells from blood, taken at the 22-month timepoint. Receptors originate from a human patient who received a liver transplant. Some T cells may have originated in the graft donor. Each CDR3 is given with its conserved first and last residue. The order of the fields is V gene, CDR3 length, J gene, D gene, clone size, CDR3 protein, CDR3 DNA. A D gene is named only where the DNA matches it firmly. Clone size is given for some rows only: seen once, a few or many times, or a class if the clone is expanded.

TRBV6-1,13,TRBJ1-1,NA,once,CASSAHAIGRAFF,TGTGCCAGCAGTGCTCATGCCATAGGGAGAGCTTTCTTT
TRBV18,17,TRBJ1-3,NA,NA,CASSPLSTLNSGNTIYF,TGTGCCAGCTCACCACTCTCGACATTAAACTCTGGAAACACCATATATTTT
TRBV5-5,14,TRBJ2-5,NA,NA,CASSFGAGRETQYF,TGTGCCAGCAGCTTTGGGGCAGGGAGAGAGACCCAGTACTTC
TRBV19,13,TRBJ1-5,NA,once,CASSMTPNQPQHF,TGTGCCAGTAGTATGACACCCAATCAGCCCCAGCATTTT
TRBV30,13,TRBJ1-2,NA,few,CAWSNYRVGGYTF,TGTGCCTGGAGTAACTACAGAGTCGGCGGCTACACCTTC
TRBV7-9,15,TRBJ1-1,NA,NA,CASSLGVGRNTEAFF,TGTGCCAGCAGCTTAGGAGTGGGCCGGAACACTGAAGCTTTCTTT
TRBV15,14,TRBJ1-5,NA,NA,CATSRANGRQPQHF,TGTGCCACCAGCAGAGCGAACGGTCGTCAGCCCCAGCATTTT
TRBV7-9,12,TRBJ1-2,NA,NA,CASSLGDYGYTF,TGTGCCAGCAGCTTAGGTGACTATGGCTACACCTTC
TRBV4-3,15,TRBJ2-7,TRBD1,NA,CASSQQTGGAYEQYF,TGCGCCAGCAGCCAACAGACAGGGGGGGCCTACGAGCAGTACTTC
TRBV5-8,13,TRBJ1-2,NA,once,CASSYGGNYGYTF,TGTGCCAGCAGCTACGGGGGGAACTATGGCTACACCTTC
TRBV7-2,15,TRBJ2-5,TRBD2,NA,CASSRNSGAQETQYF,TGTGCCAGCAGCCGTAATAGCGGGGCACAAGAGACCCAGTACTTC
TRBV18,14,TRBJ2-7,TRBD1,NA,CASSRRQGIYEQYF,TGTGCCAGCTCACGAAGACAGGGTATCTACGAGCAGTACTTC
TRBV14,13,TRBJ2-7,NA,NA,CASSQSRGSSEYF,TGTGCCAGCAGCCAGAGCCGGGGGTCATCGGAGTACTTC
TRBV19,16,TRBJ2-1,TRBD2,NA,CASTEGPAGALDEQFF,TGTGCCAGTACCGAAGGTCCAGCGGGAGCGTTAGATGAGCAGTTCTTC
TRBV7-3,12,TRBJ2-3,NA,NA,CASSPSRSPQYF,TGTGCCAGCAGCCCTTCCCGGTCCCCGCAGTATTTT
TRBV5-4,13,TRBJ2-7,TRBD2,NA,CASSPGLVREQYF,TGTGCCAGCAGCCCGGGACTAGTGAGGGAGCAGTACTTC
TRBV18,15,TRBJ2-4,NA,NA,CASSPRGFEENIQYF,TGTGCCAGCTCACCAAGGGGGTTTGAGGAAAACATTCAGTACTTC
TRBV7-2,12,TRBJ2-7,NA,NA,CASSPSSYEQYF,TGTGCCAGCAGCCCAAGCTCCTACGAGCAGTACTTC
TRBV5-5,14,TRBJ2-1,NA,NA,CASSPHRTDNEQFF,TGTGCCAGCAGCCCCCATCGCACGGACAATGAGCAGTTCTTC
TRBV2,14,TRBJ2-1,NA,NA,CASTLGGINNEQFF,TGTGCCAGCACCCTAGGAGGGATCAACAATGAGCAGTTCTTC
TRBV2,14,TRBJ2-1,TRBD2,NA,CASSEGLAGGEQFF,TGTGCCAGCAGTGAAGGACTAGCGGGGGGGGAGCAGTTCTTC
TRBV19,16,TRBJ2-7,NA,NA,CASSPLVGSANYEQYF,TGTGCCAGTAGTCCCCTTGTGGGATCGGCCAACTACGAGCAGTACTTC
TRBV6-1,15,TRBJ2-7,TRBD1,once,CASSEARQGGSEQYF,TGTGCCAGCAGTGAAGCAAGACAGGGGGGTAGCGAGCAGTACTTC
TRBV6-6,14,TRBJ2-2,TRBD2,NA,CASRSGGVTGELFF,TGTGCCAGCAGAAGCGGGGGGGTCACCGGGGAGCTGTTTTTT
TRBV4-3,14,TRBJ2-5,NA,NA,CASSQTVRGETQYF,TGCGCCAGCAGCCAAACTGTTAGGGGAGAGACCCAGTACTTC
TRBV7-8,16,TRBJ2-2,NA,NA,CASSLGASGFTGELFF,TGTGCCAGCAGCTTAGGGGCATCGGGGTTCACCGGGGAGCTGTTTTTT
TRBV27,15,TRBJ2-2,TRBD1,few,CASSLDRGWAGELFF,TGTGCCAGCAGTTTGGACAGGGGGTGGGCCGGGGAGCTGTTTTTT
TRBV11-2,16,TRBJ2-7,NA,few,CASSKDGNFKSYEQYF,TGTGCCAGCAGCAAAGATGGGAACTTCAAGAGCTACGAGCAGTACTTC
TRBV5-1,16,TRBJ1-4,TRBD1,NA,CASSPNPGQGNEKLFF,TGCGCCAGCAGCCCGAACCCGGGACAGGGTAATGAAAAACTGTTTTTT
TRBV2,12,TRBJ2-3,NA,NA,CASTGGTDTQYF,TGTGCCAGCACCGGCGGCACAGATACGCAGTATTTT
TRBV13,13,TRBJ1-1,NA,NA,CASSPRKNTEAFF,TGTGCCAGCAGCCCGCGGAAGAACACTGAAGCTTTCTTT
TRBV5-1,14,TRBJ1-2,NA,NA,CASSPEGGDYGYTF,TGCGCCAGCAGCCCGGAAGGGGGAGACTATGGCTACACCTTC
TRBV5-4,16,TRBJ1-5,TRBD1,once,CASRPGQGAWHQPQHF,TGTGCCAGCAGACCTGGACAGGGGGCTTGGCATCAGCCCCAGCATTTT
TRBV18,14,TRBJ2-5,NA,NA,CASSGRTLQETQYF,TGTGCCAGCTCAGGACGGACACTCCAAGAGACCCAGTACTTC
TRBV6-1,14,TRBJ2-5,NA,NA,CASKVQWSVETQYF,TGTGCCAGCAAGGTGCAGTGGAGTGTGGAGACCCAGTACTTC
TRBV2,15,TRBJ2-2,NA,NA,CASSEVGSASGELFF,TGTGCCAGCAGTGAGGTCGGTAGCGCTTCAGGGGAGCTGTTTTTT
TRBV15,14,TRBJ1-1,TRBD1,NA,CATSRGGQGGEAFF,TGTGCCACCAGCAGAGGGGGACAGGGAGGTGAAGCTTTCTTT
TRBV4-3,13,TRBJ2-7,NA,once,CASSQRRGLEQYF,TGCGCCAGCAGCCAAAGACGGGGGCTCGAGCAGTACTTC
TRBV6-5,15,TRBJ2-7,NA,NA,CASKETIRTVDEQYF,TGTGCCAGCAAAGAGACTATACGGACGGTCGACGAGCAGTACTTC
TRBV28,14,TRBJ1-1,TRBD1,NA,CASSSGTGNTEAFF,TGTGCCAGCAGTTCCGGGACAGGGAACACTGAAGCTTTCTTT
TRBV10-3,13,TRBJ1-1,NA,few,CAIQRTVNTEAFF,TGTGCCATCCAGCGGACAGTAAACACTGAAGCTTTCTTT
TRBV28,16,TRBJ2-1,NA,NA,CASSSSGTYRYNEQFF,TGTGCCAGCAGTTCCTCGGGGACTTACAGATACAATGAGCAGTTCTTC
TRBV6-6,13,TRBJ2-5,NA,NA,CASRGTVEETQYF,TGTGCCAGCAGGGGGACTGTAGAAGAGACCCAGTACTTC
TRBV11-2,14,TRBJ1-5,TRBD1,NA,CASSSGQGGQPQHF,TGTGCCAGCAGCTCTGGACAGGGGGGTCAGCCCCAGCATTTT
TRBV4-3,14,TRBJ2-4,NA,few,CASSQDTWKSIQYF,TGCGCCAGCAGCCAAGACACGTGGAAGAGCATTCAGTACTTC
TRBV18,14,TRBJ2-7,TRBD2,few,CASSIAGGTYEQYF,TGTGCCAGCTCTATAGCGGGAGGTACTTACGAGCAGTACTTC
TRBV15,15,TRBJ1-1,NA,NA,CATSRERLMNTEAFF,TGTGCCACCAGCAGAGAACGGCTGATGAACACTGAAGCTTTCTTT
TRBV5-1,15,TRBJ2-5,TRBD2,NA,CASSPGLADRETQYF,TGCGCCAGCAGCCCAGGACTAGCTGATAGGGAGACCCAGTACTTC
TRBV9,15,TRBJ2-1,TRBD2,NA,CASSGSSGGYNEQFF,TGTGCCAGCAGCGGATCTAGCGGGGGGTATAATGAGCAGTTCTTC
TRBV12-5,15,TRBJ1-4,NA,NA,CASGLTGTQGEKLFF,TGTGCTAGTGGTTTGACCGGGACACAGGGAGAAAAACTGTTTTTT